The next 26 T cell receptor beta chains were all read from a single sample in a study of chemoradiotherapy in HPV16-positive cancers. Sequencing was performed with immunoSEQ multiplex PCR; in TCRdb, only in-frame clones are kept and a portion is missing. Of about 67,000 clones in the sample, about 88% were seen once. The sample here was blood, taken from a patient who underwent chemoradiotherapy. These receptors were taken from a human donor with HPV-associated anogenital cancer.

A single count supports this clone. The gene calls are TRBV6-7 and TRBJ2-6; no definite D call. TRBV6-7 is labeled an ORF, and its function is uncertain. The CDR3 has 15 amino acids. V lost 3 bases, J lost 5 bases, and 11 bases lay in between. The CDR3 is CASSYLQSRANVLTF. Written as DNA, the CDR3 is TGTGCCAGCAGTTATTTACAAAGTCGGGCCAACGTCCTGACTTTC.

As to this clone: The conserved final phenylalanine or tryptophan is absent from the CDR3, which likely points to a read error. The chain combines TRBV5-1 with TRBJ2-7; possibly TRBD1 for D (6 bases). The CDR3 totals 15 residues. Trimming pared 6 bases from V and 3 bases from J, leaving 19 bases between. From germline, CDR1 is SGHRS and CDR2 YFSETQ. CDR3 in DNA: TGCGCCAGCACCCTGACACAGGGTCCCTTCTACGAGCAGTACCTC. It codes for CASTLTQGPFYEQYL.

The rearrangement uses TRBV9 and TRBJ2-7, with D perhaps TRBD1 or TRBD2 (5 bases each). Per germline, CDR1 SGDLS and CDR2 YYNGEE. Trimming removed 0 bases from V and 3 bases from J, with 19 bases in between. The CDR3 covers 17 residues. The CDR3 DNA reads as TGTGCCAGCAGCGTAGCCATGGGGACGGGTACCCTCTACGAGCAGTACTTC. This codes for CASSVAMGTGTLYEQYF.

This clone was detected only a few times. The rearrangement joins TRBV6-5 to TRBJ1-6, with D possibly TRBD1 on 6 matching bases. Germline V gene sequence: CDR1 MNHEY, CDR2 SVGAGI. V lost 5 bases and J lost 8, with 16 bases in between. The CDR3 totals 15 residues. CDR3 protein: CASSRTGSGDSPLHF. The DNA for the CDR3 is TGTGCCAGCAGTAGAACAGGGTCTGGGGATTCACCCCTCCACTTT.

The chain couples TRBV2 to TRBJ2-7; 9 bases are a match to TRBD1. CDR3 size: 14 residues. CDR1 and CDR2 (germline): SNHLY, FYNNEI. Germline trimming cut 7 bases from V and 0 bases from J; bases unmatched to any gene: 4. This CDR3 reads CASKDRGLSYEQYF. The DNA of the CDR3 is TGTGCCAGCAAGGACAGGGGACTCTCCTACGAGCAGTACTTC.

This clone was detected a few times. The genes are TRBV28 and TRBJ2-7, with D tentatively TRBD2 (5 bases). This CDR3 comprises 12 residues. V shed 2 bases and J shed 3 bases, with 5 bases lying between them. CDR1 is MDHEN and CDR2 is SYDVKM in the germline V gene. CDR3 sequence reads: CASSLGLYEQYF. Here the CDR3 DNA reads TGTGCCAGCAGTTTAGGACTCTACGAGCAGTACTTC.

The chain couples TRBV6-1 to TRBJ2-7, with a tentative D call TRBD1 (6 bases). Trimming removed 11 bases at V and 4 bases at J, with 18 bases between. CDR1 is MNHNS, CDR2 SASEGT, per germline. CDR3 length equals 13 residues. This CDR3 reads CALSQGWEYEQYF. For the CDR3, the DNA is TGTGCCTTATCGCAGGGGTGGGAATACGAGCAGTACTTC.

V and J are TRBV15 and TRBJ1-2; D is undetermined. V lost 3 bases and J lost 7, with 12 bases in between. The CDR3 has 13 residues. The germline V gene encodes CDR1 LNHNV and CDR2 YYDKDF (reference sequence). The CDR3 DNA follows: TGTGCCACCAGCAGTGGAGGGATCGGTGGCTACACCTTC. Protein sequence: CATSSGGIGGYTF. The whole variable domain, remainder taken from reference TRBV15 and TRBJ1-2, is DAMVIQNPRYQVTQFGKPVTLSCSQTLNHNVMYWYQQKSSQAPKLLFHYYDKDFNNEADTPDNFQSRRPNTSFCFLDIRSPGLGDTAMYLCATSSGGIGGYTFGSGTRLTVV.

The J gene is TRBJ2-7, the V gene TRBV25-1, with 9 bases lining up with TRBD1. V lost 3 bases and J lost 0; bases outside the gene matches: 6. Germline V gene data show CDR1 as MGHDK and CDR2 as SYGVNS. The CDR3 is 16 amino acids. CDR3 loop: CASSDPRTGVSYEQYF. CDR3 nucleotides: TGTGCCAGCAGTGACCCTAGGACAGGGGTCTCCTACGAGCAGTACTTC.

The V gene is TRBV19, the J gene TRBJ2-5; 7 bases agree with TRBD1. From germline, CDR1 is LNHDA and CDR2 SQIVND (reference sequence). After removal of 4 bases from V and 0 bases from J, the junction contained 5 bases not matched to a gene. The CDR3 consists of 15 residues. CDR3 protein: CASSKTGTYQETQYF. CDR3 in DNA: TGTGCCAGTAGTAAGACAGGGACCTACCAAGAGACCCAGTACTTC.

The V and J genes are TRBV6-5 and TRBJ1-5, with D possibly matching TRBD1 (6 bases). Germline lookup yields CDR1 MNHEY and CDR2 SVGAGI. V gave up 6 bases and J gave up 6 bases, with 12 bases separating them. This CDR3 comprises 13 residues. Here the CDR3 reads CASRRVQGQPQHF. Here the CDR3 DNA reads TGTGCCAGCAGACGCGTACAGGGTCAGCCCCAGCATTTT.

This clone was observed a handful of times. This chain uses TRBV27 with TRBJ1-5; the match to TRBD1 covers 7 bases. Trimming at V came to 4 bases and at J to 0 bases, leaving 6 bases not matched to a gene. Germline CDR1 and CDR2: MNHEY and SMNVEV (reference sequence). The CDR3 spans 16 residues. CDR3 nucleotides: TGTGCCAGCAGTTACAGGGGCGGGTTTAGCAATCAGCCCCAGCATTTT. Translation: CASSYRGGFSNQPQHF.

The CDR3 region is CASRRGQLQETQYF. The CDR3 nucleotides read TGTGCCAGCAGACGCGGACAGTTACAAGAGACCCAGTACTTC. The chain recombines TRBV6-1 with TRBJ2-5, with D perhaps TRBD1 (6 bases). The V and J ends lost 6 bases and 2 bases respectively, with 13 bases between them. Germline CDR1 and CDR2: MNHNS and SASEGT. The CDR3 runs to 14 residues.

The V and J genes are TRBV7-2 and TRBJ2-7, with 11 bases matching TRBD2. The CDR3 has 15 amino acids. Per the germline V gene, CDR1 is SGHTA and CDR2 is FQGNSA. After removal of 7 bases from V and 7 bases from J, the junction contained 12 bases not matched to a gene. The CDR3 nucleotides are TGTGCCAGCATCCTACTAGCGGGAGCACTCGGGGAGCAGTACTTC. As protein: CASILLAGALGEQYF.

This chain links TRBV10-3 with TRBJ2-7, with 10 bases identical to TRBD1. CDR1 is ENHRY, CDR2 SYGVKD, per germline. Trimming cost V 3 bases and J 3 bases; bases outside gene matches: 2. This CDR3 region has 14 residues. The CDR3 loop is CAISDRDRGYEQYF. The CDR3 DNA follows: TGTGCCATCAGTGATCGGGACAGGGGCTACGAGCAGTACTTC.

In nucleotides, the CDR3 is TGTGCCAGCAGCTTGGTCACAGGGGAATCCACTGAAGCTTTCTTT. Its protein product is CASSLVTGESTEAFF. This sequence joins TRBV5-5 and TRBJ1-1; 7 bases match TRBD1. Germline V gene lookup returns CDR1 SGHKS and CDR2 YYEKEE (reference sequence). Germline trimming cut 0 bases from V and 4 bases from J; bases unmatched to any gene: 6. CDR3 length equals 15 residues.

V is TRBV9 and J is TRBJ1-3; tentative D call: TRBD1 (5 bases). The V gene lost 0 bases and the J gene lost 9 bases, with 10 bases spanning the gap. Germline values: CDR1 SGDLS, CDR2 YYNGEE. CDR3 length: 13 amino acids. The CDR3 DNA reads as TGTGCCAGCAGCGTAGGCAGGGAGGGCACCATATATTTT. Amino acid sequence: CASSVGREGTIYF.

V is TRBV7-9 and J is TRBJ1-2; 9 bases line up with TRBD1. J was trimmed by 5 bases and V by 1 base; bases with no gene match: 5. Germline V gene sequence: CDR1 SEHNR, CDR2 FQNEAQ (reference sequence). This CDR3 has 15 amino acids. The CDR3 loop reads CASSLGQGEAYGYTF. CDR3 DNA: TGTGCCAGCAGCTTAGGACAGGGGGAGGCATATGGCTACACCTTC.

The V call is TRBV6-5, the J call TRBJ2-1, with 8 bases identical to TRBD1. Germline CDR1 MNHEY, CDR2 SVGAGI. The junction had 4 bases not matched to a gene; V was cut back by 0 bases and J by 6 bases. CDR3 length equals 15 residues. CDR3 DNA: TGTGCCAGCAGTTACTCGGACAGGGTAGGCAATGAGCAGTTCTTC. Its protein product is CASSYSDRVGNEQFF.

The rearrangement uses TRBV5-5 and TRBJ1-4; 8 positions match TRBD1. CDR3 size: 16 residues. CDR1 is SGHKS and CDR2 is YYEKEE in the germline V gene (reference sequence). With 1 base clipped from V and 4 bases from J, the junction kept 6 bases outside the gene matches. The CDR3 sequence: CASSLPKTGVNEKLFF. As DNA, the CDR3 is TGTGCCAGCAGCTTGCCCAAGACAGGGGTTAATGAAAAACTGTTTTTT.

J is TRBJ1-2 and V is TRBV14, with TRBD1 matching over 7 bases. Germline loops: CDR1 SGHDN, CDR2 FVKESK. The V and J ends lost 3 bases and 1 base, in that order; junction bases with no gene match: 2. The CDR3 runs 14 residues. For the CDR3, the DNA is TGTGCCAGCAGCCAGCACAGGGGTAACTATGGCTACACCTTC. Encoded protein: CASSQHRGNYGYTF.

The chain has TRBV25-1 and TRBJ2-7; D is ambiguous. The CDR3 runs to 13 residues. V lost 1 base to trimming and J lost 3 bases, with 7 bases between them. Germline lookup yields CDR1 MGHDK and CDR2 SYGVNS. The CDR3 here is CASSESQVYEQYF. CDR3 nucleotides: TGTGCCAGCAGTGAATCCCAGGTCTACGAGCAGTACTTC.

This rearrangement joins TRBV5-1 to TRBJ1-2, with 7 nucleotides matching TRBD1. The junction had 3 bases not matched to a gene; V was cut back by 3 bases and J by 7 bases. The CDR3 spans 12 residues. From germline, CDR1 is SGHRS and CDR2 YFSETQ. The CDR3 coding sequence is TGCGCCAGCAGCTCGACAGGGCTTGGCTACACCTTC. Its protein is CASSSTGLGYTF.

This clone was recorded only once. The CDR3 DNA follows: TGCGCCAGCAGCCAAGATCGGCTCAGGGCCTACGAGCAGTACTTC. It codes for CASSQDRLRAYEQYF. The chain recombines TRBV4-1 with TRBJ2-7; TRBD1 might be the D (5 bases). The V gene's germline CDR1 is MGHRA and CDR2 YSYEKL. V gave up 0 bases and J gave up 2 bases, with 11 bases separating them. There are 15 residues in the CDR3.

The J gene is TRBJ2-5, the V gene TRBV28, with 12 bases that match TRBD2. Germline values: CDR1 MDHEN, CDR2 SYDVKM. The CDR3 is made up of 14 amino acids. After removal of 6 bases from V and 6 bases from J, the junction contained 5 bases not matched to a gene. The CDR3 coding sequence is TGTGCCAGCAGGACTAGCGGGAGTGTAAAGACCCAGTACTTC. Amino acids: CASRTSGSVKTQYF.

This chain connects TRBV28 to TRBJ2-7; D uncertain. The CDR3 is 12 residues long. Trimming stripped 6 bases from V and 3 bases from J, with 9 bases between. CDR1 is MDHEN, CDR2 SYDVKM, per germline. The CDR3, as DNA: TGTGCCAGCAGGCGCAGTTACTACGAGCAGTACTTC. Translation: CASRRSYYEQYF.